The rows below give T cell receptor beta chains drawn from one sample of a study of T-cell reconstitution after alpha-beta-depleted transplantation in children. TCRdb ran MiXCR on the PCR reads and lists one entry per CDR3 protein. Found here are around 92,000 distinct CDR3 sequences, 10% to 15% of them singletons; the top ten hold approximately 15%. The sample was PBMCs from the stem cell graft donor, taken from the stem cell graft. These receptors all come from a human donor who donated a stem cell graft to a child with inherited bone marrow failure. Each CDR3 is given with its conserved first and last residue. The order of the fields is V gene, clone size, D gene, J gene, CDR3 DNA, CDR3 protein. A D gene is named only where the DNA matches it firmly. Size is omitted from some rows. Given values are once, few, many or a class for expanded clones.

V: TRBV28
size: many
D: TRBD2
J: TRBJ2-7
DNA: TGTGCCAGCAGTTTTAGGTGGGGACTAGCGGCTCGGTACTCCTACGAGCAGTACTTC
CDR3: CASSFRWGLAARYSYEQYF

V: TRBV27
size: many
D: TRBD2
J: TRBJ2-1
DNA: TGTGCCAGCCGCGGGAGGCTACCCTCCTACAATGAGCAGTTCTTC
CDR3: CASRGRLPSYNEQFF

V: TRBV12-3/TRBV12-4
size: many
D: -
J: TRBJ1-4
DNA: TGTGCCAGCAGTTTATACAGTGAAAAACTGTTTTTT
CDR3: CASSLYSEKLFF

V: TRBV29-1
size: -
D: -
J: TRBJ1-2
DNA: TGCAGCGTGACCTCCGGGAGGAGTGGTGGCTACACCTTC
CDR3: CSVTSGRSGGYTF

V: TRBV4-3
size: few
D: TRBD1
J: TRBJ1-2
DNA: TGCGCCAGCAGCCAAGGGGGGACAGGGCATGGCTACACCTTC
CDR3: CASSQGGTGHGYTF

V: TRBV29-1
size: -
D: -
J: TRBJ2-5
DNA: TGCAGCGTTGTTAGCGGCCAAGAGACCCAGTACTTC
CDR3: CSVVSGQETQYF

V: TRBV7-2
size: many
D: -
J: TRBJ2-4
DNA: TGTGCCATCAGCTTAGATGGGGCAGAGGACATTCAGTACTTC
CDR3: CAISLDGAEDIQYF

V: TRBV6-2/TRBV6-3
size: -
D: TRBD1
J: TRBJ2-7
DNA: TGTGCCAGCAGTTACTCTTTGGGACAGGGGCCCTACGAGCAGTACTTC
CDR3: CASSYSLGQGPYEQYF

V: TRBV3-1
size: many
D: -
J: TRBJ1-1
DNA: TGTGCCAGCAGCCAAGCACGGGGGGGCAACACTGAAGCTTTCTTT
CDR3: CASSQARGGNTEAFF

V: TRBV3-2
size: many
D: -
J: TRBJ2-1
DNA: TGTGCCAGCAGAAATCGGGGGGAAGGAAGCTCCTACAATGAGCAGTTCTTC
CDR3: CASRNRGEGSSYNEQFF

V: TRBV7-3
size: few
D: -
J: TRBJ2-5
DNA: TGTGCCAGCAGCACAGGACCGACTGAGACCCAGTACTTC
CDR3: CASSTGPTETQYF

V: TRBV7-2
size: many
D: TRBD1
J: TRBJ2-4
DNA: TGTGCCAGCAGCTCGACAGGGGACGGAAACATTCAGTACTTC
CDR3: CASSSTGDGNIQYF

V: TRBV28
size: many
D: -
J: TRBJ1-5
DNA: TGTGCCAGCGGCAGGCATGGCGGCAATCAGCCCCAGCATTTT
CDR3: CASGRHGGNQPQHF

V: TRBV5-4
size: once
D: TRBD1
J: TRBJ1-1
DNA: TGTGCCAGCAGCTTGCAGGGGGTCATTGAAGCTTTCTTT
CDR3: CASSLQGVIEAFF

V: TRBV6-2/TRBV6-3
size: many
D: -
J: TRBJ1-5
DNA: TGTGCCAGCAGTTACAGGGGCAATCAGCCCCAGCATTTT
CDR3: CASSYRGNQPQHF

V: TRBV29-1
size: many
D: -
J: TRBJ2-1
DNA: TGCAGCGTTGAGGCTACAGGGGGAGGGGGTGAGCAGTTCTTC
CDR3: CSVEATGGGGEQFF

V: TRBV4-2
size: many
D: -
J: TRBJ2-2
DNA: TGTGCCAGCAGCCAAGCCCCGGTCACGCTAAACACCGGGGAGCTGTTTTTT
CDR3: CASSQAPVTLNTGELFF

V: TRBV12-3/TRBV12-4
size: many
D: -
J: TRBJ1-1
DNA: TGTGCCAGCAGTTCCCCGTTACAGGGAAACACTGAAGCTTTCTTT
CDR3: CASSSPLQGNTEAFF

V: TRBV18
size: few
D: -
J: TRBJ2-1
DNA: TGTGCCAGCTCATCGCCAACAGGGCTCTCCTACCATGAGCAGTTCTTC
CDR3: CASSSPTGLSYHEQFF

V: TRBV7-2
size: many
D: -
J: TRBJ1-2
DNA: TGTGCCAGCTCAGAAACCGGGTCAAGAGCTAACTATGGCTACACCTTC
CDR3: CASSETGSRANYGYTF

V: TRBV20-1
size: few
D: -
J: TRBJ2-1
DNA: TGCAGTGCTAGGGATGGCGGGAAAGGATCCTACAATGAGCAGTTCTTC
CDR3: CSARDGGKGSYNEQFF

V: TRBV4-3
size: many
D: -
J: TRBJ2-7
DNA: TGCGCCAGCAGCCGAGGCCCCAGCTACGAGCAGTACTTC
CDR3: CASSRGPSYEQYF

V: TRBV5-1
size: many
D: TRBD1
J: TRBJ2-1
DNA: TGCGCCAGCAGCTCGGGACAGGCTTACAATGAGCAGTTCTTC
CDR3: CASSSGQAYNEQFF

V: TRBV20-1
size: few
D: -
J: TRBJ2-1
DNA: TGCAGTGTCCCCAACTACAACGGGAATGAGCAGTTCTTC
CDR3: CSVPNYNGNEQFF

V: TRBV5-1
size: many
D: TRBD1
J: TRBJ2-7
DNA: TGCGCCAGCAGCGCATCAGGGGGTGACGAGCAGTACTTC
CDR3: CASSASGGDEQYF

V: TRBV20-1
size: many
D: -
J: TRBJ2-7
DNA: TGCAGTGCTAGAGATGGAATCGGGCGAACATGGGACGAGCAGTACTTC
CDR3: CSARDGIGRTWDEQYF

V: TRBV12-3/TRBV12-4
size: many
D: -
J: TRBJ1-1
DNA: TGTGCCAGCAGTTCCACTATGTTACCGGGACAACGGGCTTTCTTT
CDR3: CASSSTMLPGQRAFF

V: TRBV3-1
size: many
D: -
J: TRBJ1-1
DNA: TGTGCCAGCAGCCAAACGCCTGGGACAGAAGCTTTCTTT
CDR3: CASSQTPGTEAFF

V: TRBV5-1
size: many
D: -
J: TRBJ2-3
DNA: TGCGCCAGCGGATCAATACAGGGCACAGATACGCAGTATTTT
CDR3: CASGSIQGTDTQYF

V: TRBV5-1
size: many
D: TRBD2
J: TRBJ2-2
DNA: TGCGCCAGCAGCTTGGCCGGGACTAGCGGGAATACCGGGGAGCTGTTTTTT
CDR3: CASSLAGTSGNTGELFF

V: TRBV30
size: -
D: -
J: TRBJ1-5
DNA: TGTGCCTGGGGTACTGCCCTACAGCCCCAGCATTTT
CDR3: CAWGTALQPQHF

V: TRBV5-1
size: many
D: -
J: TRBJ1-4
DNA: TGCGCCAGCAGCTTGGAAGGTTCTAATGAAAAACTGTTTTTT
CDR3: CASSLEGSNEKLFF

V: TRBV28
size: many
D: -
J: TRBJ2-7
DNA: TGTGCCAGCAGTTTCGCTAGCTTCTACGAGCAGTACTTC
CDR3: CASSFASFYEQYF

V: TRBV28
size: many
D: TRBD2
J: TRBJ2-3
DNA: TGTGCCAGCAGTCCGTATAGCGGGTCTAGAGATACGCAGTATTTT
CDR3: CASSPYSGSRDTQYF

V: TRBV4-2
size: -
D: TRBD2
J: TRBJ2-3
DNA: TGTGCCAGCAGCCAAGGACTAGCGGGGGTCCTAGATACGCAGTATTTT
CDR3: CASSQGLAGVLDTQYF

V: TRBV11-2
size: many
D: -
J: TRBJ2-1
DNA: TGTGCCAGCAGCTTATTAGGGGGGTCTGGGGGAGATGGGGACTACAATGAGCAGTTCTTC
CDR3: CASSLLGGSGGDGDYNEQFF

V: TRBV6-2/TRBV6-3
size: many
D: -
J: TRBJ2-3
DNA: TGTGCCAGCAGTTGGGCGACACATAGCACAGATACGCAGTATTTT
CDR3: CASSWATHSTDTQYF

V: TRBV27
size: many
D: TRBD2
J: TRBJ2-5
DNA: TGTGCCAGCAGTTTATGGGCGGGAGCTGAGACCCAGTACTTC
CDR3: CASSLWAGAETQYF

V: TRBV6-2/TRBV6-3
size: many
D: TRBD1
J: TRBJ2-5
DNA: TGTGCCAGCAGTTATGACAGGGAGGAGACCCAGTACTTC
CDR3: CASSYDREETQYF

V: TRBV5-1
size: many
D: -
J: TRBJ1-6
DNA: TGCGCCAGCAGCCCGACTGGGAGCTCCTATAATTCACCCCTCCACTTT
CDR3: CASSPTGSSYNSPLHF

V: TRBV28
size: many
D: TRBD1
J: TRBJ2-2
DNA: TGTGCCAGCAGGTCCCGGGACAGGGACACCGGGGAGCTGTTTTTT
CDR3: CASRSRDRDTGELFF

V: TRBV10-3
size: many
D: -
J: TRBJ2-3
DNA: TGTGCCATCAGTGACCCCAGCGGCACAGATACGCAGTATTTT
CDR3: CAISDPSGTDTQYF

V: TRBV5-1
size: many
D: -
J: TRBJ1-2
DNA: TGCGCCAGCTCGACAGGCTCTTACTATGGCTACACCTTC
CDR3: CASSTGSYYGYTF

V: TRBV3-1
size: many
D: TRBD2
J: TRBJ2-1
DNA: TGTGCCAGCAGCCAAAGAACGGGGGGTGGGCAGTTCTTC
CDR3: CASSQRTGGGQFF